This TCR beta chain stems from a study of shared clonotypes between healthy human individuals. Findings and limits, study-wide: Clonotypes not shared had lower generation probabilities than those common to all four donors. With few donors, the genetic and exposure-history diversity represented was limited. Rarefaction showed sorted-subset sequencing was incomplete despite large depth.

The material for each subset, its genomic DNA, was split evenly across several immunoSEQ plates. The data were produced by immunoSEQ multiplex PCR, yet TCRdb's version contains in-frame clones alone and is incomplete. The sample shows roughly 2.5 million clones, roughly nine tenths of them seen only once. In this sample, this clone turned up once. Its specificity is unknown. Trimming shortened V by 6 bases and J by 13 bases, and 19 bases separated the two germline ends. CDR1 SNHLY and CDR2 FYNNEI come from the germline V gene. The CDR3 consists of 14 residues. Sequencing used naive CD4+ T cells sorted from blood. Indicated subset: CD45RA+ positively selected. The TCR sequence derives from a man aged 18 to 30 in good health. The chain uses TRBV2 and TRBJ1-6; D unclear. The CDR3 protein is CASRPQTHGWPLHF. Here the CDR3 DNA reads TGTGCCAGCAGACCACAGACCCACGGGTGGCCCCTCCACTTT.